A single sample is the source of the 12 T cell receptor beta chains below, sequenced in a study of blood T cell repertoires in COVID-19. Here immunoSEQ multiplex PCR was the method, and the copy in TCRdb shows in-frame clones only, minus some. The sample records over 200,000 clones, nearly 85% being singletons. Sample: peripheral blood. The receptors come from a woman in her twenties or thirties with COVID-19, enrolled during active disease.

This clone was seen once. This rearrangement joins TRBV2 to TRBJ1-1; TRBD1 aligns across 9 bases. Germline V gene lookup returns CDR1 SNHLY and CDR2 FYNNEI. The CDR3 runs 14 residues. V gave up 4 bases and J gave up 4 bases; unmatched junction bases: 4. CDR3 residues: CASSADRGTTEAFF. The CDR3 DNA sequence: TGTGCCAGCAGTGCGGACAGGGGAACCACTGAAGCTTTCTTT.

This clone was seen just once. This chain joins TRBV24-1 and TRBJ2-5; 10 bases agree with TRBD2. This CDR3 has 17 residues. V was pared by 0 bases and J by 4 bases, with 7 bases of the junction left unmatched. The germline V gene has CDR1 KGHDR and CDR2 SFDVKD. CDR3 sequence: CATSDLTGTSVGETQYF. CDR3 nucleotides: TGTGCCACCAGTGATTTGACCGGGACTAGCGTCGGAGAGACCCAGTACTTC.

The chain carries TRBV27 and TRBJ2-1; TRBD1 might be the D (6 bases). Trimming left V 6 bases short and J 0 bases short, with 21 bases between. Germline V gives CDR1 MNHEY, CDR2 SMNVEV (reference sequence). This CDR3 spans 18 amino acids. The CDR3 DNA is TGTGCCAGCAGCCCTTTTGGGCCTAGGGACACCTCCTACAATGAGCAGTTCTTC. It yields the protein CASSPFGPRDTSYNEQFF.

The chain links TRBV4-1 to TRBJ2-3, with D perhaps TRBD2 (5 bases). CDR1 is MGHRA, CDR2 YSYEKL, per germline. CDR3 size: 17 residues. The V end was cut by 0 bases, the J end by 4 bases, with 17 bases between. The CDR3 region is CASSQDGSGSRADTQYF. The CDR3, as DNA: TGCGCCAGCAGCCAAGACGGGTCGGGATCTAGGGCAGATACGCAGTATTTT.

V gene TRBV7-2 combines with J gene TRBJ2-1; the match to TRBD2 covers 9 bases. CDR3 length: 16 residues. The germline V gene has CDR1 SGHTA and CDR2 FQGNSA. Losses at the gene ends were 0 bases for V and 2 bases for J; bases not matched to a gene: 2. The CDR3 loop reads CASSLAGGRAYNEQFF. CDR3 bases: TGTGCCAGCAGCTTAGCAGGCGGGAGGGCCTACAATGAGCAGTTCTTC. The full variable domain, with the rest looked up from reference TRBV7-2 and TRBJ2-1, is GAGVSQSPSNKVTEKGKDVELRCDPISGHTALYWYRQSLGQGLEFLIYFQGNSAPDKSGLPSDRFSAERTGGSVSTLTIQRTQQEDSAVYLCASSLAGGRAYNEQFFGPGTRLTVL.

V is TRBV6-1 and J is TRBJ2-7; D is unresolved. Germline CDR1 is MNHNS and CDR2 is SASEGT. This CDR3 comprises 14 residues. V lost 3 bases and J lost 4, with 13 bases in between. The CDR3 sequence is CASSDPRSSYEQYF. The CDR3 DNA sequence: TGTGCCAGCAGTGACCCTCGGAGTTCGTACGAGCAGTACTTC.

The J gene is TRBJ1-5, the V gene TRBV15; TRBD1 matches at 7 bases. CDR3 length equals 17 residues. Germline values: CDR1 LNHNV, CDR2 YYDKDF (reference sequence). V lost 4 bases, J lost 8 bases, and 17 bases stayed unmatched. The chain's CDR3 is CATSITQGVGNDKPQHF. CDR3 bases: TGTGCCACCAGCATTACGCAGGGGGTTGGTAACGATAAGCCCCAGCATTTT.

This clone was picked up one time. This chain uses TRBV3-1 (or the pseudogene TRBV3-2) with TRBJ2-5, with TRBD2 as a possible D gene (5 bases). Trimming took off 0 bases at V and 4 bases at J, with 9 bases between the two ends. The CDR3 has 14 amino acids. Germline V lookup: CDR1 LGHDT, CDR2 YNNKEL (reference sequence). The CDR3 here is CASSQDRRGETQYF. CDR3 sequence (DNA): TGTGCCAGCAGCCAAGATCGTCGGGGAGAGACCCAGTACTTC.

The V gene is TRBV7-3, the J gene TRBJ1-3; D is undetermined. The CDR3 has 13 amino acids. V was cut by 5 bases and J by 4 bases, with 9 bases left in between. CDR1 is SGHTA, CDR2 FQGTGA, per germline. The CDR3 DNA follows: TGTGCCAGCAGCATTCGTCAGGGAAACACCATATATTTT. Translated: CASSIRQGNTIYF. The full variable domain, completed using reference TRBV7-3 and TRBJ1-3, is GAGVSQTPSNKVTEKGKYVELRCDPISGHTALYWYRQSLGQGPEFLIYFQGTGAADDSGLPNDRFFAVRPEGSVSTLKIQRTERGDSAVYLCASSIRQGNTIYFGEGSWLTVV.

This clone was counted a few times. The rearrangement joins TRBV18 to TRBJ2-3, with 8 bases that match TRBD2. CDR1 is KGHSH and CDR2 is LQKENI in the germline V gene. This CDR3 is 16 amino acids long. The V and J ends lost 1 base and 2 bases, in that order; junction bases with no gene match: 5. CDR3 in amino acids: CASSPLGLALTDTQYF. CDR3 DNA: TGTGCCAGCTCACCACTTGGACTAGCCCTCACAGATACGCAGTATTTT. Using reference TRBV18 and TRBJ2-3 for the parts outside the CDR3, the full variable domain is NAGVMQNPRHLVRRRGQEARLRCSPMKGHSHVYWYRQLPEEGLKFMVYLQKENIIDESGMPKERFSAEFPKEGPSILRIQQVVRGDSAAYFCASSPLGLALTDTQYFGPGTRLTVL.

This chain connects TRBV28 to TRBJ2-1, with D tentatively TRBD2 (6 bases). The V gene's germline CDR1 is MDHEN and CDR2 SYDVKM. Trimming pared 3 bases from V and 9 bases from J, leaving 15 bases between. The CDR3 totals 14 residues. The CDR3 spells CASSFGGYQGEQFF. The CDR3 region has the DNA TGTGCCAGCAGTTTTGGGGGGTATCAGGGTGAGCAGTTCTTC.

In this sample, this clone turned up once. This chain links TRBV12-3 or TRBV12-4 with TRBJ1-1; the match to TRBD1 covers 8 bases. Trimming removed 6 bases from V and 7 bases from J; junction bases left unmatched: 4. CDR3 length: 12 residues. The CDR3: CASSTGGGEAFF. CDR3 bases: TGTGCCAGCAGCACAGGGGGAGGTGAAGCTTTCTTT.